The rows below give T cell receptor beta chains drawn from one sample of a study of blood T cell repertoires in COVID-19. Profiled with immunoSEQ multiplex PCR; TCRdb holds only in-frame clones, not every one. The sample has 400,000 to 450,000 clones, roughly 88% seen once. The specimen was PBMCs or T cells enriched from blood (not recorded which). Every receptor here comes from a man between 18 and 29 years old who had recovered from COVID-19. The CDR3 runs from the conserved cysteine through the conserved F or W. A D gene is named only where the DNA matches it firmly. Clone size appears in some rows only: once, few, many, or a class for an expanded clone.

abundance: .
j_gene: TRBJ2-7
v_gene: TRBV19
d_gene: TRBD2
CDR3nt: TGTGCCAGTAGTATTCGACTAGCGGGGTCCCGCGAGCAGTACTTC
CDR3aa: CASSIRLAGSREQYF

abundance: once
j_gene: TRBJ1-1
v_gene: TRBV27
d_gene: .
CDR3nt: TGTGCCAGCAGTCTGGGGGGGAGCACTGAAGCTTTCTTT
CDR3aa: CASSLGGSTEAFF

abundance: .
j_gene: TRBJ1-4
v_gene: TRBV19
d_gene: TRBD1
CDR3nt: TGTGCCAGCGATATCGGACAGGGGAGTAAAAAACTGTTTTTT
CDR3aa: CASDIGQGSKKLFF

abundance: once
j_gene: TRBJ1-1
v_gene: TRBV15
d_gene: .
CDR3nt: TGTGCCACCAGCAGAGTTTCGGGATACGAAGCTTTCTTT
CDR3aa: CATSRVSGYEAFF

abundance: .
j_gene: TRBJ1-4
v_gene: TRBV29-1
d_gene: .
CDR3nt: TGCAGCGCCCGGGGAGCAACTAATGAAAAACTGTTTTTT
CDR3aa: CSARGATNEKLFF

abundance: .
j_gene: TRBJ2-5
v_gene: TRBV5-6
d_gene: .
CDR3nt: TGTGCCAGCAGCTTGGGAAGCGTGACGACCCAGTACTTC
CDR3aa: CASSLGSVTTQYF

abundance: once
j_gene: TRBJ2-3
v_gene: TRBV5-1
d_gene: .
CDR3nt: TGCGCCAGCAGCTTGGGTCTACCAGATACGCAGTATTTT
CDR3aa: CASSLGLPDTQYF

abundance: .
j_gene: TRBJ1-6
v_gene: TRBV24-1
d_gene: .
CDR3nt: TGTGCCACCAGCCGCAGGGGACCCCCCTATAATTCACCCCTCCACTTT
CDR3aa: CATSRRGPPYNSPLHF

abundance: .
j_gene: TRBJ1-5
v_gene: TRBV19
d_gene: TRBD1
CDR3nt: TGTGCCAGTAGTTTTCCCAGGGACAGGGGAAATCAGCCCCAGCATTTT
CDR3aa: CASSFPRDRGNQPQHF

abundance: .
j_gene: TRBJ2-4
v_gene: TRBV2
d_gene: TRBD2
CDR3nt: TGTGCCAGCCGGGAGGAAGCCAAAAACATTCAGTACTTC
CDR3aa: CASREEAKNIQYF

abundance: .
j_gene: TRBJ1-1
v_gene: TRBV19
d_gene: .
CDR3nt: TGTGCCAGTAGTAACCCGACAGGACGGAACACTGAAGCTTTCTTT
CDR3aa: CASSNPTGRNTEAFF

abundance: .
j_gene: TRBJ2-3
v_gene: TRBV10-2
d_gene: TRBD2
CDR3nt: TGCGCCACCTCGCGGGGGGACGACACAGATACGCAGTATTTT
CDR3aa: CATSRGDDTDTQYF

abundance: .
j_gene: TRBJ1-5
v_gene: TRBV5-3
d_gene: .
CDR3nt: TGTGCCAGAAGCTGCGGGGGGACCGGCAATCAGCCCCAGCATTTT
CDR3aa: CARSCGGTGNQPQHF

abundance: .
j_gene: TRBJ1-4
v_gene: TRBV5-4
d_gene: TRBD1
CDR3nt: TGTGCCAGCAGTTTCGGACAGGTTAATGAAAAACTGTTTTTT
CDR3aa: CASSFGQVNEKLFF

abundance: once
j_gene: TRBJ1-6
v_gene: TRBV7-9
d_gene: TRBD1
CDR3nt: TGTGCCAGCAGCTTCGGGACAGGGGGCGCGAGTAATTCACCCCTCCACTTT
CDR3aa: CASSFGTGGASNSPLHF

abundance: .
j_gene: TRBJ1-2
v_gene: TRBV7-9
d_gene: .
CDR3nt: TGTGCCAGCAGCTTAGGTCAGGGTACCTATGGCTACACCTTC
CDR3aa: CASSLGQGTYGYTF

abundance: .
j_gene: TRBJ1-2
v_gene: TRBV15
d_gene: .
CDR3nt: TGTGCCACCAGCAGAGATCGATCACGACAGAACTATGGCTACACCTTC
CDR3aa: CATSRDRSRQNYGYTF

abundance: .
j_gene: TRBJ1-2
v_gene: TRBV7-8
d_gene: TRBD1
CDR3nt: TGTGCCAGCACCCCGGACAGGGGCGGTGGCTACACCTTC
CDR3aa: CASTPDRGGGYTF

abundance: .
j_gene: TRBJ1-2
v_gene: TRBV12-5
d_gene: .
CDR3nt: TGTGCTAGTGGTTTGGTACCAGGGGGCTACACCTTC
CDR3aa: CASGLVPGGYTF

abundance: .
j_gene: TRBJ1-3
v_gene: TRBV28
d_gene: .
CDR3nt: TGTGCCAGCAGTTTGACTCTATCATCTGGAAACACCATATATTTT
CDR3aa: CASSLTLSSGNTIYF

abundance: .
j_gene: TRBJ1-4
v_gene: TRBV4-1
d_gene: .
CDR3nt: TGCGCCAGCAGCCAAGATCGAGTGACTAATGAAAAACTGTTTTTT
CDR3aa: CASSQDRVTNEKLFF

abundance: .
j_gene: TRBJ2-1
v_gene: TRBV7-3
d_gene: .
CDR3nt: TGTGCCAGCAGCTTGCAAGGTCGGGACATGGTCTACAATGAGCAGTTCTTC
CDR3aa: CASSLQGRDMVYNEQFF

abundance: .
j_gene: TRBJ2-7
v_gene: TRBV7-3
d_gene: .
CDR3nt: TGTGCCAGCAGCTTCGGTCCTTCCTACGAGCAGTACTTC
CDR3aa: CASSFGPSYEQYF

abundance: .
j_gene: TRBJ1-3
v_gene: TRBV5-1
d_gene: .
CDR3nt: TGCGCCAGCAGCCGCCGATCGATTGTGACCACCAACGGGAACACCATATATTTT
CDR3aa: CASSRRSIVTTNGNTIYF

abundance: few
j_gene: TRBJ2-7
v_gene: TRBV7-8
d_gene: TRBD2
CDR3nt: TGTGCCAGCAGCTTAGCCACTAGCGGGGGGTTCTACGAGCAGTACTTC
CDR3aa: CASSLATSGGFYEQYF

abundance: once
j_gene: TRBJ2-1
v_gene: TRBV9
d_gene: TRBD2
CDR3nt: TGTGCCAGCACCCGGACCGTAGCGGGGGAGCAGTTCTTC
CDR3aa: CASTRTVAGEQFF

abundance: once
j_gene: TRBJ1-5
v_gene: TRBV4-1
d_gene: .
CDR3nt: TGCGCCAGCAGCCCCGGACAGAGCAATCAGCCCCAGCATTTT
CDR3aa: CASSPGQSNQPQHF

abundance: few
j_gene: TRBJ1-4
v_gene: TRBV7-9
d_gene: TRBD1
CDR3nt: TGTGCCAGCAGCTGGGGACAGAAGAATGAAAAACTGTTTTTT
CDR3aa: CASSWGQKNEKLFF

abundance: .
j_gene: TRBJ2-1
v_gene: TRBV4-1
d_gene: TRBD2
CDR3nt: TGCGCCAGCAGCCAAGATCCTAGCGGGGGGTACTACAATGAGCAGTTCTTC
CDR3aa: CASSQDPSGGYYNEQFF

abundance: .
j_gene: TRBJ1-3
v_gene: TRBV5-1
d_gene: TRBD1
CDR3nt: TGCGCCAGCAGCCCGACCCGACAGGGTATCACTGGAAACACCATATATTTT
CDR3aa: CASSPTRQGITGNTIYF

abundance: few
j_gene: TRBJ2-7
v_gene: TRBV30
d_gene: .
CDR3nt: TGTGCCTGGAGTGGTCAGGGGATTTTCTACGAGCAGTACTTC
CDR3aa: CAWSGQGIFYEQYF

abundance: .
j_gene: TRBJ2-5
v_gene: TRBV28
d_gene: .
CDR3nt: TGTGCCAGCGAAGGCCGGAGGGAGACCCAGTACTTC
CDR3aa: CASEGRRETQYF

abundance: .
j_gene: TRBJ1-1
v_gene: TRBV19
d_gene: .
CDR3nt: TGTGCCACCAACAGGGAAACCGGCGCGGCTTTCTTT
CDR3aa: CATNRETGAAFF

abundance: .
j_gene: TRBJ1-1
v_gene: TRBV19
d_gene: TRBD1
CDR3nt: TGTGCCAGTCGGGACAGCATGAACACTGAAGCTTTCTTT
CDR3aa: CASRDSMNTEAFF

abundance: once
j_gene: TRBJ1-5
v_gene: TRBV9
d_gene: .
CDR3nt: TGTGCCAGCAGCGCAGACACAGGGAAAAATCAGCCCCAGCATTTT
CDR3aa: CASSADTGKNQPQHF

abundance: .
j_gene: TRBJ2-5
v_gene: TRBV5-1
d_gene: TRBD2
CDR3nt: TGCGCCAGCAGACCTAGCGGGAGCGGCCAAGAGACCCAGTACTTC
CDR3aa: CASRPSGSGQETQYF

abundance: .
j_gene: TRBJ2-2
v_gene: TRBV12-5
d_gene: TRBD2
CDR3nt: TGTGCTAGTGGGGTAGCGGGAGGGCTCGGGGAGCTGTTTTTT
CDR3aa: CASGVAGGLGELFF

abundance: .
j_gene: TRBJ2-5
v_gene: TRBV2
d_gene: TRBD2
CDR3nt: TGTGCCAGCAGCGACCCCGGACTAGCGGAACAAGAGACCCAGTACTTC
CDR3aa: CASSDPGLAEQETQYF

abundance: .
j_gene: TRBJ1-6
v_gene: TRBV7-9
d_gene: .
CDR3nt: TGTGCCAGCAGCCCGGACAGCTGGAATAATTCACCCCTCCACTTT
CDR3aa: CASSPDSWNNSPLHF

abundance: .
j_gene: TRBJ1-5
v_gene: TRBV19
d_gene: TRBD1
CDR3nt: TGTGCCAGTAGTATAGGCCCCAGACAGGGGGCAGCTCGTCATCAGCCCCAGCATTTT
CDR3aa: CASSIGPRQGAARHQPQHF

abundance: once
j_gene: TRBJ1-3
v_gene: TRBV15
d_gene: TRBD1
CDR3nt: TGTGCCACCAGCAGGGACAGGGGCCGAAACACCATATATTTT
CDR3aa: CATSRDRGRNTIYF

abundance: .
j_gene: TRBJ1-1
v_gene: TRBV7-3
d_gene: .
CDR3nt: TGTGCCAGCAGCTTAAGTTCGGGTAACACTGAAGCTTTCTTT
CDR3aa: CASSLSSGNTEAFF

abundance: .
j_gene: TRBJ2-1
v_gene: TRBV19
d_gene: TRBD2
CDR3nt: TGTGCCAGTCAGGGTATGCTAGCGGGAGGCTACAATGAGCAGTTCTTC
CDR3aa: CASQGMLAGGYNEQFF

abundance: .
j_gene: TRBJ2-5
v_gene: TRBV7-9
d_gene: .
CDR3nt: TGTGCCAGCAGCGTCGGGACACTGAGGGAGGAGACCCAGTACTTC
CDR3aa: CASSVGTLREETQYF

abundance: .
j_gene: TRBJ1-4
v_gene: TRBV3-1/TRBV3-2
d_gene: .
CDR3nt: TGTGCCAGCAGCCAGCGTCTGAAAGCGGGGGGCTCGAGTGAAAAACTGTTTTTT
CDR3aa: CASSQRLKAGGSSEKLFF

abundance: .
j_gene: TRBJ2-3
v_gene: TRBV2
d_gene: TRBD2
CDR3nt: TGTGCCAGCAGTGCGGCGGGAGGCACAGATACGCAGTATTTT
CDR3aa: CASSAAGGTDTQYF

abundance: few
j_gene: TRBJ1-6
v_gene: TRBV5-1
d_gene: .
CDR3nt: TGCGCCAGCAGCCCGGACACGGGCTATAATTCACCCCTCCACTTT
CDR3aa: CASSPDTGYNSPLHF

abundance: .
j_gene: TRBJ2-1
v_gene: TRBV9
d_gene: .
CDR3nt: TGTGCCAGCAGCCCCGACAGTTGGGGCAATGAGCAGTTCTTC
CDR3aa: CASSPDSWGNEQFF